This TCR beta chain derives from a study of vaccination and CD4 T cells after COVID-19. Whole-study findings and limits: For SARS-CoV-2-reactive clonotypes, the median went from approximately 21 to 38, a nonsignificant increase.

V lost 4 bases, J lost 8 bases, and 17 bases lay in between. Germline CDR1 is MNHNS and CDR2 is SASEGT. The CDR3 extends over 15 amino acids. As for this clonotype: The target antigen is unknown.

The Oncomine TCR Beta short-read assay generated sequence data from the DNA of cultured CD4+ T cells. TCRdb itself ran the PCR reads through MiXCR, one entry per CDR3 protein. The sample includes about 4,000 distinct CDR3 sequences, 20% to 25% of them seen just once. Treatment described: approximately 9-day PBMC culture with coronavirus spike peptide pools or control peptides (ViraFEST assay). The unexposed donor's CD4+ T cells were collected before the COVID-19 pandemic (2011-2018). Input material: CD4+ T cells from blood, cultured in vitro. The source of this sequence is a human donor in good health. The genes are TRBV6-1 and TRBJ1-4; a weak D match, TRBD1 (5 bases). CDR3 nucleotides: TGTGCCAGCAGTGTGCCAAGGGGAGCGGGCGAAAAACTGTTTTTT. Protein sequence: CASSVPRGAGEKLFF.